Presented here are 15 T cell receptor beta chains from one specimen sequenced in a study of breast tumors, draining lymph nodes, adjacent tissues. The lymph nodes were axillary draining lymph nodes from breast cancer patients. From the multiplex PCR reads, TCRdb called clonotypes with MiXCR, one entry per CDR3 protein. Found here are around 140,000 distinct CDR3 sequences, 20% to 25% of them singletons; the top ten hold roughly 2.6%. The sequenced sample consisted of axillary lymph node tissue. All receptors derive from a female donor with breast cancer. Some clones in this sample may be carry-over from other donors' samples.

This clonotype was seen ten or more times. The gene calls are TRBV5-1 and TRBJ2-5, with 15 bases matching TRBD2. Unmatched junction bases numbered 3, after V lost 3 bases and J lost 0 bases. Germline lookup yields CDR1 SGHRS and CDR2 YFSETQ. The CDR3 extends over 17 amino acids. The CDR3 region has the DNA TGCGCCAGCAGCTGGGGGACTAGCGGGAGGAACCAAGAGACCCAGTACTTC. Translating it yields CASSWGTSGRNQETQYF.

This rearrangement joins TRBV28 to TRBJ2-7; TRBD1 matches at 7 bases. Germline loops: CDR1 MDHEN, CDR2 SYDVKM. V dropped 5 bases and J dropped 0; count of bases not matched to a gene: 10. This CDR3 is 16 amino acids long. CDR3 in DNA: TGTGCCAGCAGTGATCAGGGGGTCCCCCACTCCTACGAGCAGTACTTC. It specifies CASSDQGVPHSYEQYF.

For the CDR3, the DNA is TGTGCCAGCTCCACGGGACAGCTCTACGAGCAGTACTTC. Translating gives CASSTGQLYEQYF. V is TRBV6-5 and J is TRBJ2-7, with 7 bases identical to TRBD1. The CDR3 is 13 amino acids. V gave up 8 bases and J gave up 3 bases; unmatched junction bases: 7. CDR1 is MNHEY, CDR2 SVGAGI, per germline.

This clonotype has only one observation. This may be a read error: a much more frequent sequence differs by one nucleotide. The J gene is TRBJ2-7, the V gene TRBV6-2 or TRBV6-3; D uncertain. V was cut by 1 base and J by 2 bases, with 15 bases left in between. The CDR3 runs 16 residues. Per the germline V gene, CDR1 is MNHEY and CDR2 is SVGEGT. The CDR3 here is CASSYFSRASAYEQYF. The CDR3 DNA reads TGTGCCAGCAGTTACTTCAGTAGGGCGAGCGCCTACGAGCAGTACTTC.

This clonotype was recorded at least ten times. The V gene is TRBV20-1, the J gene TRBJ2-5; D uncertain. The V gene's germline CDR1 is DFQATT and CDR2 SNEGSKA (reference sequence). V was trimmed by 6 bases and J by 2 bases, leaving 16 bases between them. The CDR3 covers 14 residues. This CDR3 reads CSAPLGGTQETQYF. The CDR3 DNA follows: TGCAGTGCCCCACTGGGCGGCACTCAAGAGACCCAGTACTTC.

As regards this clonotype: Possible read error: a much larger clone is one base away. The CDR3 loop is CASSSEAGGQETQYF. In DNA form, the CDR3 reads TGTGCCAGCAGCTCGGAGGCAGGGGGCCAAGAGACCCAGTACTTC. The chain uses TRBV5-6 and TRBJ2-5, with 7 bases matching TRBD1. V trimming: 3 bases; J trimming: 1 base; junction bases outside the gene matches: 6. Germline V gives CDR1 SGHDT, CDR2 YYEEEE. This CDR3 has 15 residues.

The sample holds many counts of this clonotype. This rearrangement joins TRBV20-1 to TRBJ2-5, with 9 bases that match TRBD2. V dropped 4 bases and J dropped 4; count of bases not matched to a gene: 7. Per germline, CDR1 DFQATT and CDR2 SNEGSKA (reference sequence). The CDR3 length is 14 residues. In DNA, the CDR3 is TGCAGTGCTATCCATAGCGGGAGTGCAGAGACCCAGTACTTC. Translating gives CSAIHSGSAETQYF.

The table lists this clonotype with a few counts. The V gene is TRBV30, the J gene TRBJ1-2; 10 nucleotides match TRBD1. Germline loops: CDR1 GTSNPN, CDR2 SVGIG (reference sequence). Trimming at V came to 3 bases and at J to 3 bases, leaving 1 base not matched to a gene. The CDR3 totals 13 residues. CDR3 loop: CAWRDRGDYGYTF. The CDR3 nucleotides read TGTGCCTGGAGGGACAGGGGGGACTATGGCTACACCTTC.

This clonotype has at least ten counts. The CDR3 loop is CASSLGGRNTGELFF. The CDR3 coding sequence is TGCGCCAGCAGCTTAGGGGGTCGGAACACCGGGGAGCTGTTTTTT. This chain connects TRBV5-1 to TRBJ2-2; TRBD1 is a possible D gene (6 bases). The CDR3 has 15 amino acids. Germline V gene data show CDR1 as SGHRS and CDR2 as YFSETQ. The V end lost 2 bases, the J end lost 1 base, and 9 bases lay between the germline ends.

A note on this clonotype: A read error may explain this, as a much larger clone is one base away. The chain is built from TRBV6-5 and TRBJ1-2; D is perhaps TRBD1 (5 bases). The germline gives CDR1 MNHEY, CDR2 SVGAGI. The V gene lost 2 bases and the J gene lost 6 bases, with 16 bases spanning the gap. This CDR3 spans 15 amino acids. The CDR3 coding sequence is TGTGCCAGCAGTTACGTACCGGGGACCGTGAATGGCTACACCTTC. The encoded protein is CASSYVPGTVNGYTF.

The chain recombines TRBV11-3 with TRBJ2-5; a weak D match, TRBD1 (5 bases). In germline, CDR1 is SGHNT, CDR2 YENEEA. Trimming pared 3 bases from V and 5 bases from J, leaving 13 bases between. CDR3 length equals 14 residues. Here the CDR3 DNA reads TGTGCCAGCAGCTTGGGCGCAGGGTTGGAGACCCAGTACTTC. Its protein product is CASSLGAGLETQYF.

Here the CDR3 reads CASSQTSGYYNEQFF. The DNA for the CDR3 is TGTGCCAGCAGTCAGACTAGCGGGTACTACAATGAGCAGTTCTTC. The rearrangement joins TRBV6-2 or TRBV6-3 to TRBJ2-1, with 10 bases aligning to TRBD2. CDR3 length: 15 residues. V was pared by 5 bases and J by 3 bases, with 4 bases of the junction left unmatched. In germline, CDR1 is MNHEY, CDR2 SVGEGT.

This clonotype was seen more than once but under ten times. This chain connects TRBV5-1 to TRBJ1-1, with 7 bases matching TRBD1. Germline V gene data show CDR1 as SGHRS and CDR2 as YFSETQ. CDR3 size: 13 residues. With 4 bases clipped from V and 8 bases from J, the junction kept 8 bases outside the gene matches. As DNA, the CDR3 is TGCGCCAGCAGCAATAAGGGACAGTACGAAGCTTTCTTT. Its translation: CASSNKGQYEAFF.

In DNA, the CDR3 is TGTGCCAGCAGTTTAAGGACAGGCCTTGGGCAGCCCCAGCATTTT. Its protein is CASSLRTGLGQPQHF. The V call is TRBV28, the J call TRBJ1-5; 7 bases are a match to TRBD1. The CDR3 length is 15 residues. J lost 7 bases, V lost 2 bases, and 8 bases had no gene match. Germline V CDR1 and CDR2: MDHEN, SYDVKM.

This clonotype showed up just a few times. The V gene is TRBV19, the J gene TRBJ2-2; 10 positions match TRBD1. Germline loops: CDR1 LNHDA, CDR2 SQIVND (reference sequence). The CDR3 length is 15 residues. After removal of 4 bases from V and 2 bases from J, the junction contained 1 base not matched to a gene. CDR3 in amino acids: CASSRDRGNTGELFF. As DNA, the CDR3 is TGTGCCAGTAGTAGGGACAGGGGAAACACCGGGGAGCTGTTTTTT.